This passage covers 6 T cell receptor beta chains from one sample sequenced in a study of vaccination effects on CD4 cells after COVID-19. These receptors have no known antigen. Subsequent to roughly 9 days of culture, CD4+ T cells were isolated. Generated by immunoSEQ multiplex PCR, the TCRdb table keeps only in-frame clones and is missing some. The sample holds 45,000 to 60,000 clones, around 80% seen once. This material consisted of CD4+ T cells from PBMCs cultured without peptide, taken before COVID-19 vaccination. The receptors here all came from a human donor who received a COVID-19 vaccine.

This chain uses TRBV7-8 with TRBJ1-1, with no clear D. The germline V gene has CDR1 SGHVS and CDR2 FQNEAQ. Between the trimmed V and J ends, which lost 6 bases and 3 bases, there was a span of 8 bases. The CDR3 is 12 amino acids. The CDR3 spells CASRAMYTEAFF. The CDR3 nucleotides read TGTGCCAGCAGGGCGATGTACACTGAAGCTTTCTTT.

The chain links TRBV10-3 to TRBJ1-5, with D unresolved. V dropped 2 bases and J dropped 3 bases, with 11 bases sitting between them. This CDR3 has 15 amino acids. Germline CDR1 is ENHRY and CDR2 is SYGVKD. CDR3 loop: CAISELAGPNQPQHF. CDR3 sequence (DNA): TGTGCCATCAGTGAGCTGGCAGGCCCCAATCAGCCCCAGCATTTT.

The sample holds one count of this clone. The CDR3 nucleotides are TGTGCCAGCAGCCAAGATCGGGCGGCCTATGGCTACACCTTC. Protein sequence: CASSQDRAAYGYTF. The rearrangement uses TRBV14 and TRBJ1-2, with no clear D. The V gene's germline CDR1 is SGHDN and CDR2 FVKESK. V lost 0 bases and J 4 bases, leaving 9 bases between the germline ends. CDR3 length: 14 amino acids.

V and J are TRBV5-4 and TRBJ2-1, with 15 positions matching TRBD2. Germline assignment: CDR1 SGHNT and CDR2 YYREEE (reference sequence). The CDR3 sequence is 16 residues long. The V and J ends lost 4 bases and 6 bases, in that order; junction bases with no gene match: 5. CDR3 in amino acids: CASSTRTSGGANEQFF. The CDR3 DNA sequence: TGTGCCAGCAGCACCAGGACTAGCGGGGGGGCCAATGAGCAGTTCTTC.

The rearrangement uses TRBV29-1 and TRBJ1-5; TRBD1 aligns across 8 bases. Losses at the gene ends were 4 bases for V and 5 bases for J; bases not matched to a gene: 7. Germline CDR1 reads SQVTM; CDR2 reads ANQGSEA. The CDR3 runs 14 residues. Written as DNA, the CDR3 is TGCAGCGTTGGGGCAGGGGGCGAGGATCAGCCCCAGCATTTT. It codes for CSVGAGGEDQPQHF.

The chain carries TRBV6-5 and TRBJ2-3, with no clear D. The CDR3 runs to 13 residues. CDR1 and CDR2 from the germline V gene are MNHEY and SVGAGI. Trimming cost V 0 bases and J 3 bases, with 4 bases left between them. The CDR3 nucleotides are TGTGCCAGCAGTTACTCGGGGACAGATACGCAGTATTTT. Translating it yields CASSYSGTDTQYF.